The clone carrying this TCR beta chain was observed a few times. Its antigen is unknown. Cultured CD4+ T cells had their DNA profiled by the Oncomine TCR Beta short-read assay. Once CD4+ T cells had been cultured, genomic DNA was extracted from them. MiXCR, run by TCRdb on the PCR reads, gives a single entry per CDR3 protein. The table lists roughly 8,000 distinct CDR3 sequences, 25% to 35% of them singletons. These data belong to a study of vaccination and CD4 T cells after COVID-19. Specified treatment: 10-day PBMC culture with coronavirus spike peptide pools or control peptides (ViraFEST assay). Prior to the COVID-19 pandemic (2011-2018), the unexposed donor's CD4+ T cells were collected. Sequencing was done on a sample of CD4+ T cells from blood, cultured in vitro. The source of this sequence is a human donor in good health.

DNA for the CDR3: TGTGCCAGCAGCTTAGACAGATCCTACGAGCAGTACTTC. It specifies CASSLDRSYEQYF. J is TRBJ2-7 and V is TRBV7-2; D ambiguous. CDR3 length equals 13 residues. Germline values: CDR1 SGHTA, CDR2 FQGNSA. V was pared by 1 base and J by 1 base, with 5 bases between.